This passage covers 6 T cell receptor beta chains from one sample sequenced in a study of T cell responses to AZD1222 COVID-19 vaccine. Using immunoSEQ multiplex PCR, the repertoire was profiled, and TCRdb retains in-frame clones only, with some absent. Of some 90,000 clones in the sample, about 90% are singletons; the top ten hold 4% to 6%. Sequences were derived from peripheral blood, sampled on day 0 of MenACWY control vaccination. The receptors here all came from an adult in good health.

The chain recombines TRBV11-2 with TRBJ2-7; 9 nucleotides line up with TRBD1. With V trimmed by 1 base and J by 6 bases, 10 bases remained unmatched. Germline V gene sequence: CDR1 SGHAT, CDR2 FQNNGV. CDR3 length: 16 amino acids. CDR3 protein: CASSLVPDRGGSEQYF. The CDR3 nucleotides are TGTGCCAGCAGCTTAGTTCCGGACAGGGGAGGATCCGAGCAGTACTTC.

Remarks on this clone: A junction end diverges from the germline sequence, so it may reflect a read error. The chain couples TRBV28 to TRBJ1-5; D is perhaps TRBD1 (6 bases). CDR1 and CDR2 (germline): MDHEN, SYDVKM. This CDR3 has 16 residues. In DNA form, the CDR3 reads TGTGCCAGCTGTTTGGGGGGGCTAGGGGCCAATCAGCCCCAGCATTTT. Its protein is CASCLGGLGANQPQHF.

This clone occurred once. The rearrangement links TRBV29-1 to TRBJ2-5; either TRBD1 or TRBD2 may supply D (7 bases each). The CDR3 spans 13 residues. CDR1 and CDR2 from the germline V gene are SQVTM and ANQGSEA. CDR3: CSGGGQWQETQYF. In DNA form, the CDR3 reads TGCAGTGGGGGGGGACAGTGGCAGGAGACCCAGTACTTC.

V and J are TRBV3-1 (or the pseudogene TRBV3-2) and TRBJ2-3, with D hard to call. The CDR3 covers 12 residues. V lost 8 bases, J lost 4 bases, and 10 bases lay in between. The germline CDR1 and CDR2 sequences are LGHDT and YNNKEL (reference sequence). The CDR3 coding sequence is TGTGCCAGCTCAGGAGCCCCAGATACGCAGTATTTT. Its translation is CASSGAPDTQYF.

The DNA of the CDR3 is TGCGCCAGCAGCTTGGGAGTTGAGGTGAACACCGGGGAGCTGTTTTTT. Translating it yields CASSLGVEVNTGELFF. The chain is built from TRBV5-1 and TRBJ2-2; D remains ambiguous. CDR3 size: 16 residues. CDR1 and CDR2 from the germline V gene are SGHRS and YFSETQ. The V end lost 0 bases, the J end lost 1 base, and 10 bases lay between the germline ends.

This chain joins TRBV28 and TRBJ1-5, with D tentatively TRBD1 (5 bases). With 8 bases removed from V and 4 bases from J, the gap between germline ends came to 18 bases. The CDR3 covers 15 residues. Germline CDR1 is MDHEN and CDR2 is SYDVKM. CDR3 loop: CASGLGAGRNQPQHF. For the CDR3, the DNA is TGTGCCAGCGGACTTGGGGCAGGGCGGAATCAGCCCCAGCATTTT.